This T cell receptor (beta chain) was profiled in a study of cytomegalovirus exposure and HLA in healthy donors (dated by TCRdb to 2015 to 2018). Notes on the research overall: According to a later analysis, one platform produced both the 120 validation repertoires and the 670 or so repertoires of the first cohort. The aim of the study was to test whether cataloging public T cell receptors could identify signatures of past pathogen exposure. Along with the roughly 610-subject first cohort, a separate validation cohort of over a hundred different subjects was used. High-throughput TCR immunosequencing, statistical association of individual TCRs with disease status, and machine learning were combined to predict cytomegalovirus infection status.

The library came from the immunoSEQ multiplex PCR assay. For the original study's pipeline: A statistical classification framework was built to diagnose cytomegalovirus status from the catalog of TCR beta chain sequences. Drawn from immuneACCESS, this table holds only the in-frame rearrangements with V and J called that TCRdb kept. Clones are partly lost; checked studies trace under half to an unresolved V gene and leave the rest unexplained. The V and J calls and clone size come from that table; D and trimming were worked out from the DNA. The sample yields some 290,000 clones; around 90% were counted once. Of the sample, around 0.88% is held by the ten largest clones. Of note for this clone: Its antigen target is currently unknown. The input lacks base qualities; no much larger clone sits a single base away.

The donors belonged to the validation cohort of 120 subjects, which was separate from the roughly 700-subject first cohort. There are 12 amino acids in the CDR3, from cysteine to phenylalanine inclusive. Only the CDR3 portion is preserved as DNA: 36 bases, with reading frame beginning at the first base. V loses 0 bases, J loses 6 bases, and the germline ends lie 7 bases apart. According to the germline V gene, CDR1 reads SGHDT and CDR2 reads YYEEEE. General study outcomes and caveats: All 120 or so repertoires were used to score co-occurrence in the validation cohort in a later analysis, because that analysis had no HLA typing for the cohort. Most TCR sequences were seen in very few donors, while some public TCRs were found in many individuals. The study gave a list of some 150 TCR beta chains associated with cytomegalovirus. Subsequent analysis determined that TCRs grouped into clusters in the first cohort also showed a tendency toward co-occurrence across the roughly 130 validation repertoires, and 94% of cluster scores exceeded 0. The authors suggested that the approach could potentially be generalized to other disease states and immunological phenotypes. In both the original and validation cohorts, the classifier was reported to diagnose cytomegalovirus status with high specificity and sensitivity. In vitro tests confirmed that a few of the cytomegalovirus-associated TCR beta chains recognize cytomegalovirus antigens.

The receptor was isolated from a man in his thirties or forties in good health and CMV-seronegative. The source material was PBMCs. This sequence uses TRBV5-6 and TRBJ2-7, with TRBD2 tentatively as D gene (5 bases match). The CDR3 sequence is CASSLGGGEQYF. The nucleotides read TGTGCCAGCAGCTTGGGTGGAGGCGAGCAGTACTTC.